One T cell receptor beta chain is described in this entry. The antigen it binds to is not known. No clone much larger than this one lies a single base away; base qualities are absent. These data come from a study of blood T cell repertoires in COVID-19 (dated by TCRdb to 2019 to 2021). Looking at the study overall: Samples covering the acute and convalescent phases of COVID-19 were provided by collaborators in the United States, Italy and Spain. Where available, HLA class I and class II types were obtained from metadata supplied by the sample provider rather than from assay-based typing. Samples were obtained from the ongoing ImmuneRACE study (first 160 participants) and from some 1,200 subjects provided by 6 global collaborators. The material from the prospective study consisted of cDNA or gDNA derived from T cells, B-cell-depleted T cells, or PBMCs. Sample metadata almost always included a de-identified subject ID, COVID-19 status, age in years and sex. The dataset comprised deeply sampled blood TCRbeta repertoires from subjects exposed to, actively infected with, or recovered from COVID-19. A freely available public database, intended as a resource for researchers studying the immune response to SARS-CoV-2, is where the repertoires were released. On the study overall, not on this receptor specifically: Clinical and demographic metadata were provided uncurated, with the amount varying by source and participant.

TCRbeta CDR3 regions were amplified from genomic DNA using the immunoSEQ Assay, a bias-controlled multiplex PCR. In the paper's pipeline: The number of nucleated cells in each sample was estimated by amplification of reference gene primers within the assay. To quantify the absolute abundance of each unique TCRbeta CDR3 rearrangement, sequence reads were collapsed and filtered. For each sample, productive Simpson clonality was calculated as the square root of Simpson's diversity index over productive rearrangements. The table was pulled from immuneACCESS by TCRdb, which kept in-frame rearrangements only. Such tables lose some clones; where checked, under half of the loss comes from unresolved V genes, and the rest has no known cause. The V and J calls and clone size come from that table; D and trimming were worked out from the DNA. For this sample there are 250,000 to 300,000 clones; about 86% appear just once. The biggest ten clones account for approximately 4% of the sample.

Participants in the prospective study were enrolled through a virtual design, were aged about 18 to 100 years, and lived in under 25 United States geographic areas. In the prospective study, participants were assigned to cohorts based on the clinical history participants reported in a screening survey and a study questionnaire. In the prospective study, whole blood, serum and a nasopharyngeal or oropharyngeal swab were collected from each participant by mobile phlebotomists. Over a roughly 2-month period, participants in the prospective study had the option of providing additional blood draws and questionnaires. Before DNA extraction, blood samples from the prospective study were shipped at room temperature or frozen. The CDR3 covers 17 residues, taking in both the cysteine and the phenylalanine. This entry keeps only the CDR3 DNA: 51 bases, framed from base 1. CDR1 is given as SGHRS and CDR2 as YFSETQ, both from the germline V gene. V drops 4 bases and J drops 4 bases, leaving 21 bases in between.

The chain was built from TRBV5-1 and TRBJ1-3; the D region possibly corresponds to TRBD1 (6 bases align). Sample: PBMCs or T cells enriched from blood (not recorded which). The TCR originated in a man under 40 with acute COVID-19. Here the CDR3 is given as CASSLTGMQATGNTIYF. The nucleotide sequence reads as follows: TGCGCCAGCAGCCTGACAGGCATGCAAGCGACAGGAAACACCATATATTTT.